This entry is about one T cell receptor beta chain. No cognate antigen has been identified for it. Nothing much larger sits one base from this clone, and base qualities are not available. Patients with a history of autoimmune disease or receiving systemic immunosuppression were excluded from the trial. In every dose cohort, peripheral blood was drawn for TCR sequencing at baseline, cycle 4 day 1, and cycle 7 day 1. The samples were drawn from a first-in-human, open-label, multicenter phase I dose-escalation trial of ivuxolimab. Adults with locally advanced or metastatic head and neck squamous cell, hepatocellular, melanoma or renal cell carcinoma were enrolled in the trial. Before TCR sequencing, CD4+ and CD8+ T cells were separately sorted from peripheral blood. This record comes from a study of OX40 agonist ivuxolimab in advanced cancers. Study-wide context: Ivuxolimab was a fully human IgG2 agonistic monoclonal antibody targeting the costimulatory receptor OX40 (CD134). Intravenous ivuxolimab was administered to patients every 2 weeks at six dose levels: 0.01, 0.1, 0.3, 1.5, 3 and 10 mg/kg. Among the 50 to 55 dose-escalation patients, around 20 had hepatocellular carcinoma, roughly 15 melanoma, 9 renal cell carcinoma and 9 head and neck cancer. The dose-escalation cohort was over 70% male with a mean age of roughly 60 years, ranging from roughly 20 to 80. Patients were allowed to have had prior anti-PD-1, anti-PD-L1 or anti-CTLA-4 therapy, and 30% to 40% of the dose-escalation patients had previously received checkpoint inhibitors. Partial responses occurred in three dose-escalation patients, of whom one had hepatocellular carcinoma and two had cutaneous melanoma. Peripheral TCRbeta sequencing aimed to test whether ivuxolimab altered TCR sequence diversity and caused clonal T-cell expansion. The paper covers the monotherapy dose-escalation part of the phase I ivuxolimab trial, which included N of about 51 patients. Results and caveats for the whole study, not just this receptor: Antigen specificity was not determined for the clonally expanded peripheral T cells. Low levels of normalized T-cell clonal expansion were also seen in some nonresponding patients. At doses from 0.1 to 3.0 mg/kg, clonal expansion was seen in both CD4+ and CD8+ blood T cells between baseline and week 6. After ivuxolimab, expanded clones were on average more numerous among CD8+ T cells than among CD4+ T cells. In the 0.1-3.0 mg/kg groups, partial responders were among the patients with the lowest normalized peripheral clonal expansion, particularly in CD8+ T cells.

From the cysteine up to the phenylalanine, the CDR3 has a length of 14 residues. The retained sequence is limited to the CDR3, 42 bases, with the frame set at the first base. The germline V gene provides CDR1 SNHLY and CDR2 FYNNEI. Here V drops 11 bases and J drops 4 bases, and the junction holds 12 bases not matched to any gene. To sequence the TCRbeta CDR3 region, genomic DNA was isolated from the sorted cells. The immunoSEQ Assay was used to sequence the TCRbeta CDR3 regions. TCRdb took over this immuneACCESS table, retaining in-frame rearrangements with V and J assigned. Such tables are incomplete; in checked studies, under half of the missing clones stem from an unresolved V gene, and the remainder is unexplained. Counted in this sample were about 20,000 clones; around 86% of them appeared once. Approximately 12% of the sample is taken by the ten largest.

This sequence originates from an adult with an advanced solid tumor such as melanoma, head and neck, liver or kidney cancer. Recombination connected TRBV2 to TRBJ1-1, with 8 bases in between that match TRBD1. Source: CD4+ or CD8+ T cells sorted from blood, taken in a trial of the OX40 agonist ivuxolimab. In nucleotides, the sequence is TGTGCCGCCGTAGCGGGGACAGGCTCCACTGAAGCTTTCTTT. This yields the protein CAAVAGTGSTEAFF.